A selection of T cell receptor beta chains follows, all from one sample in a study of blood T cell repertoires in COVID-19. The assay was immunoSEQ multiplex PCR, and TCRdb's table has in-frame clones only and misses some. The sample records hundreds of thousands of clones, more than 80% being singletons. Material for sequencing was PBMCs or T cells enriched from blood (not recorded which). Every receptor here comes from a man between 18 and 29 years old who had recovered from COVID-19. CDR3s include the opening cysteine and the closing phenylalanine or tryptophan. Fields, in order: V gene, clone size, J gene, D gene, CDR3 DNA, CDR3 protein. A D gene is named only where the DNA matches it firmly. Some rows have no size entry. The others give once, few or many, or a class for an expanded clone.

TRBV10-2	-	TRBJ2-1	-	TGCGCCAGCAGTGAGCGCAAAGCGCTAGCGAACAATGAGCAGTTCTTC	CASSERKALANNEQFF
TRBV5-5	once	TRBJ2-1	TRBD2	TGTGCCAGCAGCTTTACCGGGACTAGCGGGAGTAGCAGCTACAATGAGCAGTTCTTC	CASSFTGTSGSSSYNEQFF
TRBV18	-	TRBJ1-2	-	TGTGCCAGCTCACCACGTGTGGGCCTTACCACGATTAACTATGGCTACACCTTC	CASSPRVGLTTINYGYTF
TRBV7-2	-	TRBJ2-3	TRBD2	TGTGCCAGCAGCGGAACCCCGGGAGGGATAACCACAGATACGCAGTATTTT	CASSGTPGGITTDTQYF
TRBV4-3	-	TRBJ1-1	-	TGCGCCAGCAGCCAAGAATCGTGGGGGGCTGAAGCTTTCTTT	CASSQESWGAEAFF
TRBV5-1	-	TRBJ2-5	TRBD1	TGCGCCAGCAGCGACCAGGGACAGGGGTTGGGTGAGACCCAGTACTTC	CASSDQGQGLGETQYF
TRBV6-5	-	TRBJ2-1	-	TGTGCCAGCAAAAAAATAGCCGGGACAGAGCAGTTCTTC	CASKKIAGTEQFF
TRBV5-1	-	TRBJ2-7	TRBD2	TGCGCCAGCGGCTTAGCGGGAGGATCCTACGAGCAGTACTTC	CASGLAGGSYEQYF
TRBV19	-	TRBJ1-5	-	TGTGCCAGTAGTGGTAGAAATCAGCCCCAGCATTTT	CASSGRNQPQHF
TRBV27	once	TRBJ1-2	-	TGTGCCAGCAGACCCAACAGGGATCACTATGGCTACACCTTC	CASRPNRDHYGYTF
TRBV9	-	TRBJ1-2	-	TGTGCCAGCAGCGTAGGAGGAGTCCACACCTTC	CASSVGGVHTF
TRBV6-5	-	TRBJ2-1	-	TGTGCCAGCAGTTACGTCGGCGATGGCCGGGATGAGCAGTTCTTC	CASSYVGDGRDEQFF
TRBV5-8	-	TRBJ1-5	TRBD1	TGTGCCAGCAGCTCGAAGGGACAGCAAGGCCAGCCCCAGCATTTT	CASSSKGQQGQPQHF
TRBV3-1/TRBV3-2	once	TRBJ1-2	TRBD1	TGTGCCAGCAGCCACGGTCAGCCCGGGACAGGATATGGCTACACCTTC	CASSHGQPGTGYGYTF
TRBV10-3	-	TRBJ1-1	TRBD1	TGTGCCATCAGGGACCCAAGGGGGCAGGGAACTGAAGCTTTCTTT	CAIRDPRGQGTEAFF
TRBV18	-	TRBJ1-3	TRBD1	TGTGCCAGCTCACGGGACAGGGATAGAAACACCATATATTTT	CASSRDRDRNTIYF
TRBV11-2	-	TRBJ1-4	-	TGTGCCAGCAGCTTAATGAGACTGATAAATGAAAAACTGTTTTTT	CASSLMRLINEKLFF
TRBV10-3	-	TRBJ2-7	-	TGTGCCATCAGTGAGCTAGACTTCACCTACGAGCAGTACTTC	CAISELDFTYEQYF
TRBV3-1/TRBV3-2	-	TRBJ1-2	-	TGTGCCAGCAGCCATCCCTCAGGGGTGGGTTATGGCTACACCTTC	CASSHPSGVGYGYTF
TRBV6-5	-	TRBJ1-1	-	TGTGCCAGCAGTTACGTGACAGGTGAAGCTTTCTTT	CASSYVTGEAFF
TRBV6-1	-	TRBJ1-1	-	TGTGCCAGCAGTGACCAAATGGGGGCTGCCCGTGAAGCTTTCTTT	CASSDQMGAAREAFF
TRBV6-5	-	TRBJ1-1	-	TGTGCCAGCAGGCCTCCGGGACTCAACACTGAAGCTTTCTTT	CASRPPGLNTEAFF
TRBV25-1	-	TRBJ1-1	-	TGTGCCAGCAGATGGTCGGTGAACACTGAAGCTTTCTTT	CASRWSVNTEAFF
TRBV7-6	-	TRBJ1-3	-	TGTGCCAGCAGCTTAGAGGCAGGGGCTGGAAACACCATATATTTT	CASSLEAGAGNTIYF
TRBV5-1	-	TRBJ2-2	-	TGCGCCAGCAGCCCGGGACAAGGCACCGGGGAGCTGTTTTTT	CASSPGQGTGELFF
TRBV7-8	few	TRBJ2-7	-	TGTGCCAGCAGCTTAGAGCGCGGGATAGAGAACGAGCAGTACTTC	CASSLERGIENEQYF
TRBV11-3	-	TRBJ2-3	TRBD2	TGTGCCAGCAGCTTAGTTGCGGGAGGGGCAGATACGCAGTATTTT	CASSLVAGGADTQYF
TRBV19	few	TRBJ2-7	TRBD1	TGTGCCAGTAGTGAAACCGGGACAGGGGTCTACGAGCAGTACTTC	CASSETGTGVYEQYF
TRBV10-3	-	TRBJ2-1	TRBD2	TGTGCCATCAGTGAGGCGGGGGGGAGCTCCTACAATGAGCAGTTCTTC	CAISEAGGSSYNEQFF
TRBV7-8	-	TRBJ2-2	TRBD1	TGTGCCAGCAGCCGACAGGGGATGAACACCGGGGAGCTGTTTTTT	CASSRQGMNTGELFF
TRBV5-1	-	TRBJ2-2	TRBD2	TGCGCCAGCAGCTTGATGACTAGCTATACCGGGGAGCTGTTTTTT	CASSLMTSYTGELFF
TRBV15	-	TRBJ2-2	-	TGTGCCACCAGCAGAGATGCTAGCGGGGAGCTGTTTTTT	CATSRDASGELFF
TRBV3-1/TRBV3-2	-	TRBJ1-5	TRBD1	TGTGCCAGCAGCTCGTGGGAGATGTGGGACAGGGTTTGCAATCAGCCCCAGCATTTT	CASSSWEMWDRVCNQPQHF
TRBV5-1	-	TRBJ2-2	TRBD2	TGCGCCAGCAGCTTGTGGCGGGGGGGCCTAAGCACCGGGGAGCTGTTTTTT	CASSLWRGGLSTGELFF
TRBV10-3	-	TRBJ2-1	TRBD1	TGTGCCATCAGGGGACAGGACTCCTACAATGAGCAGTTCTTC	CAIRGQDSYNEQFF
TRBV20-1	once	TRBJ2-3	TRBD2	TGCAGTGCTAGTGTGGCTAGCGGGACAGATACGCAGTATTTT	CSASVASGTDTQYF
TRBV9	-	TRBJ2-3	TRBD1	TGTGCCAGCAGCCGGACAGGGAGCTTAAGCACAGATACGCAGTATTTT	CASSRTGSLSTDTQYF
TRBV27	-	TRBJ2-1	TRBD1	TGTGCCAGCAGCCTGGACAGGGGGCCCTACAATGAGCAGTTCTTC	CASSLDRGPYNEQFF
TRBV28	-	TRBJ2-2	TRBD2	TGTGCCAGCAGTTTGGGCGGGAGGGCCGCCGGGGAGCTGTTTTTT	CASSLGGRAAGELFF
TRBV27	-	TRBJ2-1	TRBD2	TGTGCCAGCAGTTCTGGGGGTTCCGGGAGGGGACCCAATGAGCAGTTCTTC	CASSSGGSGRGPNEQFF
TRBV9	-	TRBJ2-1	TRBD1	TGTGCCAGCAGCAGGGGGCCCTACAATGAGCAGTTCTTC	CASSRGPYNEQFF
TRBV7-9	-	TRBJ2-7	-	TGTGCCAGCAGCCCCTCCGGGGACGAGCAGTACTTC	CASSPSGDEQYF
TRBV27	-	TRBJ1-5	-	TGTGCCAGCAGTTTAATCGCGAGGGCTAATCAGCCCCAGCATTTT	CASSLIARANQPQHF
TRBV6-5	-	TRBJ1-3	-	TGTGCCACGAAAAGTGGGACTTCTGGAAACACCATATATTTT	CATKSGTSGNTIYF
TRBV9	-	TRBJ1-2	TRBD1	TGTGCCAGCAGCCAGATACAGGGGGACTATGGCTACACCTTC	CASSQIQGDYGYTF
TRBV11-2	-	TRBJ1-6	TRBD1	TGTGCCAGCAGCTTAATGGGACAGTCAAATTCACCCCTCCACTTT	CASSLMGQSNSPLHF
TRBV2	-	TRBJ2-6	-	TGTGCCAGCAGTTCAGGCTCTGGGGCCAACGTCCTGACTTTC	CASSSGSGANVLTF
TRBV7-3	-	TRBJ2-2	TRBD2	TGTGCCAGCAGCACCGGGGGGGCCCAAGCCGGGGAGCTGTTTTTT	CASSTGGAQAGELFF
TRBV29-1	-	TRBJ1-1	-	TGCAGCGTCGAGCTCAAGACTGTGAACACTGAAGCTTTCTTT	CSVELKTVNTEAFF